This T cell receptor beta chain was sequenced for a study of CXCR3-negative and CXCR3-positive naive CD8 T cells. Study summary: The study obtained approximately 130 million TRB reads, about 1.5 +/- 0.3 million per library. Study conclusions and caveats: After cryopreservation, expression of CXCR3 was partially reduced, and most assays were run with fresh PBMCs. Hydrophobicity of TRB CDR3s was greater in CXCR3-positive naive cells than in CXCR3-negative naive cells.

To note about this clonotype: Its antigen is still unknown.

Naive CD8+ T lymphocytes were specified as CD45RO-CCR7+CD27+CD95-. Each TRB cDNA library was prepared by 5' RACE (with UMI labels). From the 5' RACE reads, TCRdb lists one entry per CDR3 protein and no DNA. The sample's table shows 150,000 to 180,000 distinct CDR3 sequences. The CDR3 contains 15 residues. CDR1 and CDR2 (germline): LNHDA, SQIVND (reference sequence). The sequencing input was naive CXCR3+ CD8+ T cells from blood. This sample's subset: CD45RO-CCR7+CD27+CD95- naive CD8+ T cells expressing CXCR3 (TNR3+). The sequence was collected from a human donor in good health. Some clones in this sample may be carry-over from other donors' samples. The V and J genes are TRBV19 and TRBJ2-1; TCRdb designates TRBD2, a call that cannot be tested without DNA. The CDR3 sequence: CASSIGLAGYNERFF.